This T cell receptor beta chain appears in the sequencing data of a study of T cell responses to AZD1222 COVID-19 vaccine (dated by TCRdb to the early 2020s). In terms of the full investigation: AZD1222 recipients given second doses at about 4 weeks or at about 12 weeks were pooled, since spike-specific TCR depth and breadth were not found to differ between the two schedules. Trial participants were enrolled into age subgroups of 18-55, 56-69 and 70-plus years, which contained about 150, 28 and 57 TCR-sequenced participants, respectively. TCR sequencing covered about 230 trial participants: around 210 given two doses of AZD1222 and approximately 25 given two doses of MenACWY control vaccine. Results the study describes overall, beyond this receptor: Because no day 14 peak-response samples were available, the repertoires could be characterized only after the peak T cell response. Epitopes outside the regions mutated in the B.1.351 and B.1.1.7 variants were reportedly recognized by nearly half of the unique spike-specific TCRs. Only 5 to 7 AZD1222 recipients were SARS-CoV-2 seropositive at baseline, limiting conclusions about previously exposed vaccinees. After two AZD1222 doses, spike-specific TCR breadth and depth were significantly higher than at day 0 and than in MenACWY recipients. Participants were mostly white British and included more females than males, and it was suggested by the authors that clonal diversity may have been underestimated. The whole spike protein was spanned by vaccine-associated CD4 TCRs, and dominant responses were seen in regions 160-218 and 743-854. The 56-69-year group was small, and its depth increase did not reach significance, likely because of low power.

The CDR3 regions of human TCRbeta chains were analyzed by immunosequencing. The original pipeline was this. TCRs in the repertoires were matched against a reference library of SARS-CoV-2-specific TCRs that had been generated with the MIRA antigen-specificity platform. Breadth meant the fraction of unique TCRs that were SARS-CoV-2-associated, whereas depth meant the fraction of total T cells that were SARS-CoV-2-associated. Using the MIRA data, every spike-specific TCR was mapped to the spike region that the TCR reacted to and assigned to either a CD4 or a CD8 class. Log10-transformed breadth and depth values were compared by one-way ANOVA with Sidak's multiple comparisons tests. The clones in this table, taken by TCRdb from immuneACCESS, are in-frame only. Not every clone is retained; where verified, under half of the shortfall comes from an unresolved V gene, and the cause of the rest is unknown. Clonal size and the V and J genes are those of that table, whereas D and trimming came from the DNA. The sample table lists roughly 160,000 clones, about 90% of them with a count of one. The ten most abundant clones make up over 1.5% of the sample.

The time point label for this specimen denotes: baseline before first vaccination. Vaccinee samples came from UK trials COV001 and COV002, including a single-blind randomized controlled phase 2/3 trial of AZD1222 (ChAdOx1 nCoV-19) in healthy adults. Trial participant PBMC samples were collected at day 0 and day 28 after the second dose for TCRbeta chain sequencing. V lost 0 bases and J lost 2 bases; the stretch between them is 10 bases long. The CDR3, cysteine through phenylalanine, is 15 amino acids long. Just CDR3 DNA is preserved here, 45 bases in frame from base 1. Sequences SGHRS (CDR1) and YFSETQ (CDR2) are obtained from the germline V gene. As concerns this clone: No antigen is known for it. The input lacks base qualities; no much larger clone sits a single base away.

The source was peripheral blood, collected on day 0 of AZD1222 vaccination. The V and J segments used are TRBV5-1 and TRBJ2-3; tentative D gene TRBD1, with 6 bases matching. This TCR was sampled from an adult in good health. The CDR3 sequence is CASSLEGDTTDTQYF. At the DNA level, the sequence is TGCGCCAGCAGCTTGGAGGGGGATACCACAGATACGCAGTATTTT.